Shown below are 9 T cell receptor beta chains from a single sample sequenced in a study of molecular identifiers for immune sequencing clone quantification. Each CDR3 protein is one row after TCRdb ran MiXCR on the PCR reads. The sample gives roughly 630,000 distinct CDR3 sequences, about 25% of which show up once; roughly 0.83% is in the top ten. Sequences were obtained from naive CD8+ T cells from blood, with Jurkat cell RNA spiked in. Subset: FACS-sorted CD8+CD4-CCR7+CD45RA+ naive T cells. Receptors originate from a human donor in good health. Some libraries in this study had Jurkat cell RNA spiked in.

Turning to this clonotype: This may arise from a read error, as a much more abundant clone is one base away. This chain connects TRBV21-1 to TRBJ1-1; TRBD1 is the table's D call and was not checked against the DNA. TRBV21-1 is a pseudogene locus. The CDR3 contains 13 residues. CDR3 nucleotides: TGTGCCATCAGCAACCATCCAGGGGAAGAAGCTTTCTTT. Amino acids: CAISNHPGEEAFF.

In the case of this clonotype: One end of the junction fails to match germline, which may point to a read error. The chain combines TRBV9 with TRBJ2-5, with D tentatively TRBD1 or TRBD2 (6 bases each). The CDR3 runs to 15 residues. CDR1 SGDLS and CDR2 YYNGEE come from the germline V gene. CDR3 sequence: CASSVAGGQGEIQYF. The CDR3 DNA is TGTGCCAGCAGCGTAGCTGGGGGGCAAGGGGAGATCCAGTACTTC.

The chain combines TRBV13 with TRBJ2-1; D remains unclear. Germline V lookup: CDR1 PRHDT, CDR2 FYEKMQ (reference sequence). The CDR3 totals 18 residues. Deletions cut 3 bases from V and 0 bases from J, with 18 bases between. CDR3 in DNA: TGTGCCAGCAGCTTTACCGCCCGCGTTCCGAGCTCCTACAATGAGCAGTTCTTC. Encoded protein: CASSFTARVPSSYNEQFF.

This clonotype was seen ten or more times. The chain has TRBV27 and TRBJ1-1; TRBD1 might be the D (6 bases). V lost 6 bases to trimming and J lost 4 bases, with 15 bases between them. Germline CDR1 MNHEY, CDR2 SMNVEV (reference sequence). This CDR3 contains 14 residues. The CDR3, as DNA: TGTGCCAGCAGCTATGGACAGAGTTTCACTGAAGCTTTCTTT. It yields the protein CASSYGQSFTEAFF.

This clonotype was detected many times. The chain couples TRBV4-3 to TRBJ2-7; 8 positions match TRBD1. V shed 3 bases and J 0 bases; nucleotides not matched to a gene: 7. The CDR3 length is 16 residues. Looked up from germline, CDR1 is LGHNA and CDR2 is YSLEER. CDR3 bases: TGCGCCAGCAGCCAGGATAGGACAGGGAGCTCCTACGAGCAGTACTTC. Amino acid sequence: CASSQDRTGSSYEQYF.

Many counts were recorded for this clonotype. The V and J genes are TRBV20-1 and TRBJ2-7; 12 bases match TRBD1. V was pared by 3 bases and J by 5 bases, with 8 bases of the junction left unmatched. The CDR3 runs 15 residues. Germline values: CDR1 DFQATT, CDR2 SNEGSKA (reference sequence). The CDR3 nucleotides read TGCAGTGCTAGGGGCCCGGGACAGGGGGCTGACGAGCAGTACTTC. Its protein is CSARGPGQGADEQYF.

This clonotype was counted only a few times. This sequence joins TRBV20-1 and TRBJ2-4; 11 bases map to TRBD2. The V segment lost 6 bases and the J segment 6 bases; nucleotides outside the gene matches: 10. This CDR3 comprises 15 residues. Per germline, CDR1 DFQATT and CDR2 SNEGSKA (reference sequence). This chain's CDR3 is CSAFSGRESTNIQYF. The CDR3 DNA sequence: TGCAGTGCCTTTAGCGGGAGGGAATCCACAAACATTCAGTACTTC.

The chain joins TRBV19 to TRBJ1-5, with 10 nucleotides matching TRBD1. The CDR3 runs 16 residues. The trim removed 5 bases at V and 6 bases at J, leaving 10 bases unmatched. Germline V lookup: CDR1 LNHDA, CDR2 SQIVND (reference sequence). In DNA, the CDR3 is TGTGCCAGTAGTGGACAGGGGGTGTTTATTGGTCAGCCCCAGCATTTT. Amino acids: CASSGQGVFIGQPQHF.

This clonotype was seen a handful of times. The gene calls are TRBV7-9 and TRBJ2-5; possibly TRBD2 for D (6 bases). The CDR3 runs to 15 residues. V was cut by 1 base and J by 3 bases, with 12 bases left in between. Germline V gene lookup returns CDR1 SEHNR and CDR2 FQNEAQ (reference sequence). The CDR3 sequence is CASSLVGGPKETQYF. The CDR3 DNA sequence: TGTGCCAGCAGCTTAGTAGGAGGGCCGAAAGAGACCCAGTACTTC.